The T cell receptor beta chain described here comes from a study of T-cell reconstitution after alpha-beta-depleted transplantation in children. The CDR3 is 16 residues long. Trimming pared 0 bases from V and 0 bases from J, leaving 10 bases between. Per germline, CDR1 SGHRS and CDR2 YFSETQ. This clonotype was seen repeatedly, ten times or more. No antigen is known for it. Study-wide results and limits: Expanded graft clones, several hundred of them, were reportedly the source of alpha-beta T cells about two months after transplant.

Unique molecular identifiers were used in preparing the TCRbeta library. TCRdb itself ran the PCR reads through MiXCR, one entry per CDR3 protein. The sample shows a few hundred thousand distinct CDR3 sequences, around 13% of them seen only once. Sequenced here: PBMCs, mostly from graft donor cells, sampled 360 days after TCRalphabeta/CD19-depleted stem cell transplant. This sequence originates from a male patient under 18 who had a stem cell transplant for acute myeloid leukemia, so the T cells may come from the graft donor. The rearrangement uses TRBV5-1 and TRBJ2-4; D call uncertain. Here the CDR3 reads CASSLGPELAKNIQYF. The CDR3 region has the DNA TGCGCCAGCAGCTTGGGGCCAGAACTAGCCAAAAACATTCAGTACTTC.